A single sample is the source of the 19 T cell receptor beta chains below, sequenced in a study of response to subunit inactivated influenza vaccine. TCRdb re-called the RT-PCR reads through MiXCR, storing one row per CDR3 protein. This sample has approximately 480,000 distinct CDR3 sequences, with roughly 9.7% found just once. This specimen consisted of PBMCs from blood, obtained 40 to 50 days after vaccination. These receptors were collected from a man aged 45 to 65 who received an inactivated influenza vaccine.

The rearrangement uses TRBV10-2 and TRBJ2-7; TRBD2 agrees at 8 bases. V dropped 7 bases and J dropped 6; count of bases not matched to a gene: 11. Per the germline V gene, CDR1 is WSHSY and CDR2 is SAAADI. This CDR3 contains 14 residues. CDR3 sequence reads: CASNEGTSRREQYF. The CDR3 region has the DNA TGCGCCAGCAATGAAGGGACTAGTCGCCGCGAGCAGTACTTC.

This clonotype has a handful of counts. The chain has TRBV10-3 and TRBJ2-3, with a weak D call TRBD1 (5 bases). CDR3 size: 16 residues. Between the trimmed V and J ends, which lost 0 bases and 3 bases, there was a span of 13 bases. Germline CDR1 reads ENHRY; CDR2 reads SYGVKD. The CDR3 DNA is TGTGCCATCAGTGAGTCGTCCCCAGGGCCGACAGATACGCAGTATTTT. Its protein is CAISESSPGPTDTQYF.

This clonotype was counted once. The rearrangement uses TRBV7-9 and TRBJ2-1; D is possibly TRBD1 or TRBD2 (5 bases each). CDR1 is SEHNR, CDR2 FQNEAQ, per germline (reference sequence). This CDR3 is built from 15 residues. V was shortened by 5 bases and J by 7 bases, with 18 bases between the two germline ends. CDR3 sequence: CASSKPAGTRNEQFF. CDR3 nucleotide sequence: TGTGCCAGCAGCAAACCTGCCGGGACCAGAAATGAGCAGTTCTTC. The full variable domain, in which reference TRBV7-9 and TRBJ2-1 provide the parts outside the CDR3, is DTGVSQNPRHKITKRGQNVTFRCDPISEHNRLYWYRQTLGQGPEFLTYFQNEAQLEKSRLLSDRFSAERPKGSFSTLEIQRTEQGDSAMYLCASSKPAGTRNEQFFGPGTRLTVL.

This clonotype has ten or more counts. V usage is TRBV24-1 and J usage is TRBJ1-5; no firm D call. Trimming took 1 base from V and 7 from J, leaving 4 bases between them. The CDR3 runs to 12 residues. Germline CDR1 and CDR2: KGHDR and SFDVKD. The CDR3 coding sequence is TGTGCCACCAGTGATTTCGGACAGCCCCAGCATTTT. Its protein is CATSDFGQPQHF.

This clonotype has ten or more counts. The chain is built from TRBV20-1 and TRBJ1-1; TRBD1 matches at 10 bases. CDR3 length: 13 amino acids. The J segment lost 5 bases and the V segment lost 1 base, leaving 1 base of the junction unmatched. The germline CDR1 and CDR2 sequences are DFQATT and SNEGSKA (reference sequence). DNA for the CDR3: TGCAGTGCTAGAGGGACAGGGGGAACTGAAGCTTTCTTT. Its translation is CSARGTGGTEAFF.

This clonotype came up many times. The J gene is TRBJ2-1, the V gene TRBV12-3 or TRBV12-4, with 9 bases fitting TRBD1. This CDR3 is 13 amino acids long. V trimming: 6 bases; J trimming: 7 bases; junction bases outside the gene matches: 4. CDR3 coding DNA: TGTGCCAGCAGGGGACAGGGAAGGAATGAGCAGTTCTTC. Residues: CASRGQGRNEQFF.

Only a few counts were recorded for this clonotype. The genes are TRBV5-5 and TRBJ2-2; the D gene is possibly TRBD2 (6 bases). This CDR3 spans 16 amino acids. V was cut by 2 bases and J by 1 base, with 12 bases left in between. Germline values: CDR1 SGHKS, CDR2 YYEKEE (reference sequence). The CDR3 DNA reads TGTGCCAGCAGCTTTAGTGGCGGGGTGAACACCGGGGAGCTGTTTTTT. Translation: CASSFSGGVNTGELFF.

This clonotype turned up a few times. The J gene is TRBJ2-7, the V gene TRBV5-8, with D unresolved. This CDR3 comprises 16 residues. The germline V gene encodes CDR1 SGHTS and CDR2 YDEGEE. Trimming removed 2 bases at V and 4 bases at J, with 19 bases between. This CDR3 reads CASSLAKEKFRYEQYF. CDR3 bases: TGTGCCAGCAGCTTAGCCAAGGAGAAGTTCAGGTACGAGCAGTACTTC. The full variable domain, its missing parts supplied by reference TRBV5-8 and TRBJ2-7, is EAGVTQSPTHLIKTRGQQATLRCSPISGHTSVYWYQQALGLGLQFLLWYDEGEERNRGNFPPRFSGRQFPNYSSELNVNALELEDSALYLCASSLAKEKFRYEQYFGPGTRLTVT.

There are many counts of this clonotype. The V call is TRBV11-2, the J call TRBJ2-1; 9 bases are a match to TRBD2. CDR3 length: 15 amino acids. The J segment lost 0 bases and the V segment lost 5 bases, leaving 2 bases of the junction unmatched. CDR1 and CDR2 (germline): SGHAT, FQNNGV. CDR3 loop: CASSAGGNSYNEQFF. DNA of the CDR3: TGTGCCAGCAGCGCGGGGGGGAACTCCTACAATGAGCAGTTCTTC.

Only a few counts were recorded for this clonotype. This rearrangement joins TRBV7-8 to TRBJ2-1, with D tentatively TRBD1 or TRBD2 (5 bases each). V was trimmed by 1 base and J by 0 bases, leaving 22 bases between them. From germline, CDR1 is SGHVS and CDR2 FQNEAQ. CDR3 length equals 20 residues. The CDR3 spells CASSLGARFIGASSYNEQFF. CDR3 bases: TGTGCCAGCAGCTTAGGGGCTAGATTTATCGGGGCGAGCTCCTACAATGAGCAGTTCTTC.

This clonotype showed up just a few times. This chain connects TRBV21-1 to TRBJ2-7. TRBV21-1 is tagged as a pseudogene. The CDR3 spans 13 residues. The CDR3 coding sequence is TGTGCCAGCAGCAACAGCTGTCAGAACGAGCAGTACTTC. Protein product: CASSNSCQNEQYF.

V usage is TRBV7-2 and J usage is TRBJ2-3; D may be TRBD2 (5 bases). The germline gives CDR1 SGHTA, CDR2 FQGNSA. The germline V and J ends were trimmed by 2 bases and 6 bases, with 15 bases remaining between them. The CDR3 contains 15 residues. The DNA for the CDR3 is TGTGCCAGCAGCTTAATGAGTCTAGCTTTGGATACGCAGTATTTT. Translation gives CASSLMSLALDTQYF.

The table lists this clonotype with a few counts. This rearrangement joins TRBV4-3 to TRBJ2-3; possible D gene TRBD2, 7 bases. Between the trimmed V and J ends, which lost 0 bases and 6 bases, there was a span of 13 bases. CDR1 is LGHNA, CDR2 YSLEER, per germline. This CDR3 is built from 15 residues. The CDR3 coding sequence is TGCGCCAGCAGCCAAGATAGGGGGGGCGGCGATACGCAGTATTTT. It specifies CASSQDRGGGDTQYF.

V is TRBV6-1 and J is TRBJ2-1, with D perhaps matching TRBD2 (5 bases). From germline, CDR1 is MNHNS and CDR2 SASEGT. The CDR3 consists of 16 residues. With 7 bases removed from V and 0 bases from J, the gap between germline ends came to 16 bases. The chain's CDR3 is CASKALATISYNEQFF. The DNA for the CDR3 is TGTGCCAGCAAAGCCCTAGCCACAATCTCCTACAATGAGCAGTTCTTC.

This clonotype occurred a few times. V usage is TRBV7-9 and J usage is TRBJ2-3; 14 bases are a match to TRBD2. Looked up from germline, CDR1 is SEHNR and CDR2 is FQNEAQ (reference sequence). Trimming at V came to 10 bases and at J to 4 bases, leaving 4 bases not matched to a gene. The length of the CDR3 is 14 residues. The CDR3 DNA sequence: TGTGCCATTCCGACTAGCGGGGGGGCAGATACGCAGTATTTT. This gives the protein CAIPTSGGADTQYF. The complete variable domain, with remaining parts taken from reference TRBV7-9 and TRBJ2-3, reads DTGVSQNPRHKITKRGQNVTFRCDPISEHNRLYWYRQTLGQGPEFLTYFQNEAQLEKSRLLSDRFSAERPKGSFSTLEIQRTEQGDSAMYLCAIPTSGGADTQYFGPGTRLTVL.

This clonotype was seen only a few times. The gene calls are TRBV12-3 or TRBV12-4 and TRBJ2-1; D is possibly TRBD1 (5 bases). The V and J ends lost 3 bases and 3 bases respectively, with 9 bases between them. The CDR3 consists of 14 residues. The CDR3 protein is CASSFPGNYNEQFF. As DNA, the CDR3 is TGTGCCAGCAGTTTCCCAGGGAACTACAATGAGCAGTTCTTC.

This clonotype appeared many times. CDR3 loop: CASSQIRTHEQYF. DNA of the CDR3: TGCGCCAGCAGCCAGATCCGGACACATGAGCAGTACTTC. This chain uses TRBV4-3 with TRBJ2-7, with a possible D match to TRBD1 (5 bases). The V gene lost 3 bases and the J gene lost 7 bases, with 13 bases spanning the gap. The CDR3 runs to 13 residues. Germline assignment: CDR1 LGHNA and CDR2 YSLEER.

V is TRBV3-1 and J is TRBJ2-3; 14 bases are shared with TRBD2. Germline V gene lookup returns CDR1 LGHDT and CDR2 YNNKEL (reference sequence). This CDR3 is built from 17 residues. Trimming removed 4 bases from V and 4 bases from J; junction bases left unmatched: 7. The CDR3 loop is CASSRGLAGGGPDTQYF. Written as DNA, the CDR3 is TGTGCCAGCAGCCGCGGACTAGCGGGAGGAGGCCCAGATACGCAGTATTTT.

The genes are TRBV27 and TRBJ2-1; a weak D match, TRBD1 (6 bases). Germline CDR1 reads MNHEY; CDR2 reads SMNVEV (reference sequence). The CDR3 totals 18 residues. Trimming stripped 2 bases from V and 5 bases from J, with 22 bases between. This CDR3 is CASSLIGGRAPFDNEQFF. CDR3 nucleotide sequence: TGTGCCAGCAGTTTAATTGGGGGCCGGGCCCCTTTTGACAATGAGCAGTTCTTC.